The TCR beta chain under discussion was sequenced for a study of monozygotic twins with inflammatory bowel disease. The CDR3 is 14 amino acids. The germline gives CDR1 SQVTM, CDR2 ANQGSEA. From the 5' RACE reads, TCRdb lists one entry per CDR3 protein and no DNA. The sample has about 99,000 distinct CDR3 sequences. This TCR came from a human donor with ulcerative colitis or Crohn's disease, or a healthy co-twin of an affected twin (not recorded which). The genes are TRBV29-1 and TRBJ2-2. The specimen was blood. The CDR3 loop reads CSVGTAANTGELFF.